A single T cell receptor (beta chain) is shown here with its context. The antigen remains undetermined. The sample belongs to a study of monozygotic twins with inflammatory bowel disease. Each sample had eight separate cDNA synthesis reactions. TCRdb reworked the 5' RACE reads into one entry per CDR3 protein, no DNA. The listing records approximately 380,000 distinct CDR3 sequences. Whole blood served as the source of total RNA, and no T cell sorting took place. The CDR3 loop spans 17 amino acids. Germline loops: CDR1 MNHEY, CDR2 SMNVEV (reference sequence). Notes on the study in general: IBD patients displayed reduced TCRbeta diversity (inverse Simpson) when set against healthy co-twins.

This clonotype originated in a human donor with ulcerative colitis or Crohn's disease, or a healthy co-twin of an affected twin (not recorded which). This rearrangement joins TRBV27 to TRBJ2-3; checking the TCRdb D call of TRBD2 is not possible without DNA. Sequenced: blood. CDR3 protein: CASSLWGLAGGTDTQYF.